Following are 30 T cell receptor beta chains from one sample sequenced in a study of T cells in Graves' hyperthyroidism and ophthalmopathy. RNA transcripts were the template for amplifying TCR beta CDR3 regions. A first-round RT-PCR of the TCR CDR3 used the HTBI primer set. TCRdb reanalysed the multiplex PCR reads using MiXCR and keeps one entry per CDR3 protein. The sample lists hundreds of thousands of distinct CDR3 sequences, roughly 15% occurring once. The sample taken for sequencing was blood. The receptor set was obtained from a woman aged 45-60 years with Graves' ophthalmopathy.

This rearrangement joins TRBV11-1 to TRBJ2-7, with 12 bases identical to TRBD2. Per germline, CDR1 SGHAT and CDR2 FQDESV (reference sequence). V lost 3 bases to trimming and J lost 6 bases; unmatched junction nucleotides: 9. CDR3 length equals 16 residues. DNA for the CDR3: TGTGCCAGCAGCTTTTCCCCTAGCGGGAGGGGGATCGAGCAGTACTTC. Its protein product is CASSFSPSGRGIEQYF.

This clonotype was counted at least ten times. The chain recombines TRBV7-9 with TRBJ2-7; a possible D gene is TRBD2 (5 bases). V was cut by 2 bases and J by 3 bases, with 11 bases left in between. The CDR3 is 14 amino acids. The V gene's germline CDR1 is SEHNR and CDR2 FQNEAQ (reference sequence). The CDR3 coding sequence is TGTGCCAGCAGCTTAAGCGGAGTTTACTACGAGCAGTACTTC. Its translation: CASSLSGVYYEQYF.

This clonotype was picked up many times. The chain links TRBV2 to TRBJ2-7, with D uncertain. CDR1 is SNHLY and CDR2 is FYNNEI in the germline V gene. The CDR3 has 11 residues. Trimming stripped 6 bases from V and 6 bases from J, with 9 bases between. The CDR3 DNA sequence: TGTGCCAGCAGCGACCGTGGCGAGCAGTACTTC. It encodes CASSDRGEQYF.

This clonotype was counted a few times. This rearrangement joins TRBV11-2 to TRBJ1-4; the D gene is possibly TRBD1 (6 bases). CDR1 SGHAT and CDR2 FQNNGV come from the germline V gene. Trimming stripped 1 base from V and 6 bases from J, with 12 bases between. There are 15 residues in the CDR3. CDR3 sequence: CASSLGQARDEKLFF. The CDR3 DNA sequence: TGTGCCAGCAGCTTAGGACAGGCAAGGGATGAAAAACTGTTTTTT.

The CDR3 region is CASSSTAGELFF. The CDR3 DNA sequence: TGTGCCAGCAGTTCCACTGCCGGGGAGCTGTTTTTT. This rearrangement joins TRBV28 to TRBJ2-2; no definite D call. This CDR3 spans 12 amino acids. CDR1 MDHEN and CDR2 SYDVKM come from the germline V gene. Trimming removed 4 bases at V and 6 bases at J, with 6 bases between.

The chain joins TRBV6-1 to TRBJ2-2, with 8 bases matching TRBD2. This CDR3 region has 14 residues. The germline V gene encodes CDR1 MNHNS and CDR2 SASEGT. Trimming took 5 bases from V and 7 from J; bases not matched to a gene: 6. The DNA of the CDR3 is TGTGCCAGCAGTACCGTAGCGGGGAACGGGGAGCTGTTTTTT. Amino acid sequence: CASSTVAGNGELFF.

In its sample, this clonotype was seen many times. The genes are TRBV6-1 and TRBJ2-5, with 9 bases that match TRBD2. This CDR3 is built from 15 residues. The germline V gene encodes CDR1 MNHNS and CDR2 SASEGT. The V gene end was trimmed by 5 bases and the J gene end by 5 bases; junction bases not matched to a gene: 9. As DNA, the CDR3 is TGTGCCAGCAGTAGCGCCGGGACTAGCATGGAGACCCAGTACTTC. It specifies CASSSAGTSMETQYF.

The chain has TRBV4-2 and TRBJ2-7; tentative D call: TRBD1 (6 bases). This CDR3 has 14 residues. V gave up 1 base and J gave up 5 bases, with 12 bases separating them. Germline values: CDR1 LGHNA, CDR2 YNFKEQ. CDR3 DNA: TGTGCCAGCAGCCAAGCACAGGGTTTCCACGAGCAGTACTTC. Translating it yields CASSQAQGFHEQYF.

This clonotype was detected ten times or more. The V and J genes are TRBV27 and TRBJ2-2; D not resolved. The CDR3 loop spans 13 amino acids. From germline, CDR1 is MNHEY and CDR2 SMNVEV (reference sequence). V was shortened by 9 bases and J by 1 base, with 9 bases between the two germline ends. Written as DNA, the CDR3 is TGTGCCAGTTCCCGCGGGAACACCGGGGAGCTGTTTTTT. Its translation: CASSRGNTGELFF.

In this sample, this clonotype turned up many times. This chain links TRBV7-8 with TRBJ2-3; D call uncertain. The V and J ends lost 3 bases and 0 bases respectively, with 19 bases between them. In germline, CDR1 is SGHVS, CDR2 FQNEAQ. The CDR3 contains 18 residues. Here the CDR3 DNA reads TGTGCCAGCAGCTTTGGTCTTCGTGGATCCGGAAGCACAGATACGCAGTATTTT. Translating gives CASSFGLRGSGSTDTQYF.

A few counts support this clonotype. With a much larger clone just one base away, this may be a read error. The chain recombines TRBV5-1 with TRBJ1-1, with D maybe TRBD1 (5 bases). This CDR3 spans 16 amino acids. Germline lookup yields CDR1 SGHRS and CDR2 YFSETQ. This CDR3 reads CASGLDGALMNTEAFF. The CDR3 DNA is TGCGCCAGCGGCTTGGACGGGGCTCTCATGAACACTGAAGCTTTCTTT.

This chain uses TRBV10-3 with TRBJ2-3, with 11 bases fitting TRBD2. This CDR3 has 18 amino acids. V was clipped by 0 bases and J by 1 base; unmatched bases: 6. Germline V gene sequence: CDR1 ENHRY, CDR2 SYGVKD. The CDR3 nucleotides read TGTGCCATCAGTGAGTCCCTAGCGGGGGGTCCGGGCACAGATACGCAGTATTTT. This translates into CAISESLAGGPGTDTQYF.

This clonotype was picked up a small number of times. The genes are TRBV10-2 and TRBJ1-2; 7 nucleotides align to TRBD1. Germline loops: CDR1 WSHSY, CDR2 SAAADI. CDR3 size: 14 residues. V shed 0 bases and J 8 bases; nucleotides not matched to a gene: 6. CDR3 region: CASSESRQGYGYTF. CDR3 in DNA: TGCGCCAGCAGTGAGTCAAGACAGGGATACGGCTACACCTTC.

This clonotype was detected a few times. The J gene is TRBJ1-1, the V gene TRBV6-5; perhaps TRBD1 as D (6 bases). The V and J ends lost 1 base and 0 bases respectively, with 15 bases between them. CDR1 is MNHEY and CDR2 is SVGAGI in the germline V gene. This CDR3 comprises 17 residues. The CDR3 spells CASSYFGGGAMNTEAFF. The CDR3 nucleotides read TGTGCCAGCAGTTACTTTGGAGGGGGTGCCATGAACACTGAAGCTTTCTTT.

The gene calls are TRBV12-3 or TRBV12-4 and TRBJ1-4; TRBD1 matches 9 bases. The V segment lost 5 bases and the J segment 6 bases; nucleotides outside the gene matches: 4. The CDR3 loop spans 14 amino acids. CDR3 residues: CASSPTGGHEKLFF. The CDR3 DNA follows: TGTGCCAGCAGTCCGACAGGGGGGCATGAAAAACTGTTTTTT.

This clonotype was observed at least ten times. V usage is TRBV28 and J usage is TRBJ2-7, with D possibly matching TRBD2 (7 bases). The CDR3 is 16 amino acids. Trimming cost V 6 bases and J 0 bases, with 18 bases left between them. The V gene's germline CDR1 is MDHEN and CDR2 SYDVKM. For the CDR3, the DNA is TGTGCCAGCAGCCCTTTCAGGGGCGGGAGCTCCTACGAGCAGTACTTC. This sequence encodes CASSPFRGGSSYEQYF.

V gene TRBV29-1 combines with J gene TRBJ1-5; the match to TRBD1 covers 9 bases. This CDR3 contains 13 residues. Germline V gene lookup returns CDR1 SQVTM and CDR2 ANQGSEA. J gave up 1 base and V 6 bases, and 1 base lay outside the gene matches. The CDR3 is CSVGQGSNQPQHF. In DNA form, the CDR3 reads TGCAGCGTGGGACAGGGCAGCAATCAGCCCCAGCATTTT.

On this clonotype: An end of the junction does not agree with germline; a read error may underlie this. This chain connects TRBV20-1 to TRBJ2-1; D is unresolved. The CDR3 length is 10 residues. Germline loops: CDR1 DFQATT, CDR2 SNEGSKA (reference sequence). CDR3 coding DNA: TGCAGTGCTAGAGCCAATGAGCAGCTCTTC. Its translation is CSARANEQLF.

With regard to this clonotype: A read error may explain this, as a much larger clone is one base away. The rearrangement joins TRBV27 to TRBJ1-2, with 8 bases that match TRBD1. The CDR3 is 14 amino acids. Germline trimming cut 6 bases from V and 1 base from J; bases unmatched to any gene: 4. The germline CDR1 and CDR2 sequences are MNHEY and SMNVEV (reference sequence). CDR3 region: CASSRTGFNYGYTF. As DNA, the CDR3 is TGTGCCAGCAGCCGGACAGGGTTTAACTATGGCTACACCTTC.

This clonotype occurred many times. The CDR3: CASSLYGKRPNEQFF. The CDR3, as DNA: TGTGCCAGCAGTTTATATGGTAAGCGGCCAAATGAGCAGTTCTTC. This chain links TRBV27 with TRBJ2-1; weak D call: TRBD2 (5 bases). The CDR3 loop spans 15 amino acids. Germline-derived CDR1 and CDR2 are MNHEY and SMNVEV (reference sequence). The V end was cut by 1 base, the J end by 7 bases, with 14 bases between.

This clonotype has a count of ten or more. This sequence joins TRBV12-3 or TRBV12-4 and TRBJ2-1; TRBD2 aligns across 8 bases. The CDR3 has 14 amino acids. V dropped 3 bases and J dropped 8; count of bases not matched to a gene: 6. This CDR3 reads CASSLLAGYYEQFF. In DNA form, the CDR3 reads TGTGCCAGCAGTTTGTTAGCGGGATACTATGAGCAGTTCTTC.

This clonotype was found many times. V and J are TRBV7-8 and TRBJ2-1; D remains unclear. Trimming took 5 bases from V and 9 from J, leaving 11 bases between them. The CDR3 is 12 amino acids. The germline CDR1 and CDR2 sequences are SGHVS and FQNEAQ. The CDR3 region is CASSQLNVEQFF. CDR3 sequence (DNA): TGTGCCAGCAGCCAACTGAATGTTGAGCAGTTCTTC.

This clonotype was counted between two and nine times. The chain is built from TRBV6-1 and TRBJ1-6, with D tentatively TRBD1 (5 bases). Trimming cost V 5 bases and J 10 bases, with 12 bases left between them. The CDR3 contains 13 residues. Germline-derived CDR1 and CDR2 are MNHNS and SASEGT. The CDR3 bases are TGTGCCAGCAGTTCCGGCCAGGGCTCACCCCTCCACTTT. Translating gives CASSSGQGSPLHF.

This clonotype has a handful of counts. CDR3 sequence: CASSQDDQRNEQFF. The CDR3 bases are TGCGCCAGCAGCCAAGACGACCAGAGGAATGAGCAGTTCTTC. V usage is TRBV4-1 and J usage is TRBJ2-1; D unresolved. V lost 0 bases and J 7 bases, leaving 10 bases between the germline ends. Germline values: CDR1 MGHRA, CDR2 YSYEKL. The length of the CDR3 is 14 residues.

This clonotype was observed a few times. V usage is TRBV12-3 or TRBV12-4 and J usage is TRBJ1-3; TRBD1 aligns across 7 bases. CDR3 length equals 17 residues. V trimming: 6 bases; J trimming: 4 bases; junction bases outside the gene matches: 15. In DNA form, the CDR3 reads TGTGCCAGCAGGTCCGGGATCAGAGGGACAGCCGGAAACACCATATATTTT. It encodes CASRSGIRGTAGNTIYF.

This clonotype appeared many times. The chain is built from TRBV20-1 and TRBJ2-7; TRBD1 matches at 7 bases. The V gene's germline CDR1 is DFQATT and CDR2 SNEGSKA (reference sequence). V dropped 1 base and J dropped 4; count of bases not matched to a gene: 1. This CDR3 spans 12 amino acids. The CDR3 spells CSARVGQYEQYF. The CDR3, as DNA: TGCAGTGCTAGAGTGGGACAGTACGAGCAGTACTTC.

The chain joins TRBV7-9 to TRBJ2-1; 13 positions agree with TRBD2. The CDR3 is 21 residues long. The ends lost 2 bases at V and 0 bases at J; junction bases unmatched: 13. The germline gives CDR1 SEHNR, CDR2 FQNEAQ (reference sequence). In DNA, the CDR3 is TGTGCCAGCAGCTTAACGACTAGCGGGAGGTTCCCTTCCAGCTCCTACAATGAGCAGTTCTTC. Protein sequence: CASSLTTSGRFPSSSYNEQFF.

This clonotype appeared a few times. This chain uses TRBV27 with TRBJ2-3, with D perhaps being TRBD1 or TRBD2 (5 bases each). Per the germline V gene, CDR1 is MNHEY and CDR2 is SMNVEV (reference sequence). The CDR3 loop spans 15 amino acids. Between the trimmed V and J ends, which lost 11 bases and 0 bases, there was a span of 18 bases. CDR3 protein: CASGPSGVSTDTQYF. The CDR3 region has the DNA TGTGCCTCAGGGCCCAGCGGAGTGAGCACAGATACGCAGTATTTT.

V is TRBV27 and J is TRBJ2-7; possibly TRBD1 for D (6 bases). With 0 bases removed from V and 2 bases from J, the gap between germline ends came to 23 bases. Germline assignment: CDR1 MNHEY and CDR2 SMNVEV (reference sequence). CDR3 length equals 19 residues. DNA of the CDR3: TGTGCCAGCAGTTTATCAGGCAGGGGCCCTCGGACGAATCCCTACGAGCAGTACTTC. It codes for CASSLSGRGPRTNPYEQYF.

J is TRBJ2-7 and V is TRBV13; 11 nucleotides line up with TRBD2. Germline V gene data show CDR1 as PRHDT and CDR2 as FYEKMQ (reference sequence). V shed 5 bases and J 3 bases; nucleotides not matched to a gene: 6. The CDR3 spans 15 residues. The CDR3 reads CASSPGLAALYEQYF. CDR3 in DNA: TGTGCCAGCAGCCCGGGACTAGCGGCCCTCTACGAGCAGTACTTC.